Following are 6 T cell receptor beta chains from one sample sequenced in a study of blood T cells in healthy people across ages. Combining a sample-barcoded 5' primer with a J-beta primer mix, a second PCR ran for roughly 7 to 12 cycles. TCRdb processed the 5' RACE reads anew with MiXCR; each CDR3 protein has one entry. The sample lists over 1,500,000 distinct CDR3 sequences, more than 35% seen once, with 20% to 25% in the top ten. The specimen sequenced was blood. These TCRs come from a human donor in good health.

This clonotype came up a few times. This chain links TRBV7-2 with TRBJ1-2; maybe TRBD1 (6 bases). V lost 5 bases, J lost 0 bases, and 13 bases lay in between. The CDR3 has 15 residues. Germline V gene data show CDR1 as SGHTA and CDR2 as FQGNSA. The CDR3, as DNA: TGTGCCAGCAGCCCAGCCACAGGGCCTAACTATGGCTACACCTTC. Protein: CASSPATGPNYGYTF.

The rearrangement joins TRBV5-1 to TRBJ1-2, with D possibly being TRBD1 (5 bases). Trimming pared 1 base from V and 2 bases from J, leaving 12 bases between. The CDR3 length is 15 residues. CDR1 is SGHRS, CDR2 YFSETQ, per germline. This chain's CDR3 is CASSLTLDTNYGYTF. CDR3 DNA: TGCGCCAGCAGCTTGACCTTGGACACGAACTATGGCTACACCTTC.

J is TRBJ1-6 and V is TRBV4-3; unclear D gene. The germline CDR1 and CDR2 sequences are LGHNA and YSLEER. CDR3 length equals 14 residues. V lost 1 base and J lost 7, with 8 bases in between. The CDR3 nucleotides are TGCGCCAGCAGCCAAGCACGGCAAAATTCACCCCTCCACTTT. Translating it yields CASSQARQNSPLHF.

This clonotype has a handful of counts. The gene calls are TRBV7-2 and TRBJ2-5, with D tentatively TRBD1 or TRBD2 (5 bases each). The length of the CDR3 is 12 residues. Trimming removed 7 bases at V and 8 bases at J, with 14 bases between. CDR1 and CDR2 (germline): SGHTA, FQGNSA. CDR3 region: CASTNPGTTQYF. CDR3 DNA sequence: TGTGCCAGCACCAATCCAGGGACCACCCAGTACTTC.

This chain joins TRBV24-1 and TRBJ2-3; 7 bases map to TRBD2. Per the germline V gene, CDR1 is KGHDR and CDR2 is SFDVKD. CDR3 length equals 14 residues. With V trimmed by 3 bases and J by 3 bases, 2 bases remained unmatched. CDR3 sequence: CATSDRTRTDTQYF. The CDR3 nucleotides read TGTGCCACCAGTGATCGGACTAGAACAGATACGCAGTATTTT.

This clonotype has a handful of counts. Here the CDR3 reads CASSQKNPFLQRGQETQYF. The CDR3 DNA follows: TGTGCCAGCAGCCAAAAGAACCCGTTCCTTCAGCGGGGGCAAGAGACCCAGTACTTC. This sequence joins TRBV3-1 and TRBJ2-5; 8 bases align to TRBD2. The CDR3 length is 19 residues. V lost 2 bases and J lost 2; bases outside the gene matches: 16. CDR1 and CDR2 from the germline V gene are LGHDT and YNNKEL (reference sequence).